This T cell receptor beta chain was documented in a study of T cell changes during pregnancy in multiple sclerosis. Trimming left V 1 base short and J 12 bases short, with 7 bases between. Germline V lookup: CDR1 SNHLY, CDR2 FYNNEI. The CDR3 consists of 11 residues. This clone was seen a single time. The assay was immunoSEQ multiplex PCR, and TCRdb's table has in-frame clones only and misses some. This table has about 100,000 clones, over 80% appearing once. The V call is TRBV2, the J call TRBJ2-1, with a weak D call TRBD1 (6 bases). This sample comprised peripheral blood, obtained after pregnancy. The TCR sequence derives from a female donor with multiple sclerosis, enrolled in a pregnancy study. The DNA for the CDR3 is TGTGCCAGCAGTGAAGTAGGGGGGCAGTTCTTC. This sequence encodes CASSEVGGQFF.